Listed here are 20 T cell receptor beta chains from one sample, sequenced in a study of blood T cells in healthy people across ages. With a J-beta primer mix and a sample-barcoded 5' primer, a second PCR ran 7 to 11 cycles. One entry per CDR3 protein results from TCRdb running MiXCR on the 5' RACE reads. The table has 1.8 million or so distinct CDR3 sequences, approximately 39% seen once; the top ten hold 20% to 25%. Sample: blood. The receptors shown here come from a human donor in good health.

The rearrangement joins TRBV15 to TRBJ1-5; D remains unclear. V gave up 6 bases and J gave up 9 bases, with 15 bases separating them. CDR3 length: 13 amino acids. Germline V lookup: CDR1 LNHNV, CDR2 YYDKDF (reference sequence). The CDR3 region is CATRTNPEAPQHF. In DNA form, the CDR3 reads TGTGCCACCAGAACAAACCCGGAGGCGCCCCAGCATTTT.

This clonotype was picked up a small number of times. The chain carries TRBV10-3 and TRBJ1-4; the D is unclear. The CDR3 totals 13 residues. CDR1 is ENHRY and CDR2 is SYGVKD in the germline V gene. V gave up 4 bases and J gave up 5 bases, with 8 bases separating them. CDR3 sequence: CAISGDGNEKLFF. As DNA, the CDR3 is TGTGCCATCAGTGGAGACGGGAATGAAAAACTGTTTTTT.

This rearrangement joins TRBV20-1 to TRBJ1-5; D may be TRBD1 (5 bases). Trimming pared 5 bases from V and 4 bases from J, leaving 15 bases between. CDR3 length: 14 amino acids. Germline values: CDR1 DFQATT, CDR2 SNEGSKA (reference sequence). The CDR3 sequence: CSALTVSLNQPQHF. DNA for the CDR3: TGCAGTGCTTTGACAGTTAGTTTAAATCAGCCCCAGCATTTT.

CDR3 loop: CATSDLTGGVETQYF. CDR3 bases: TGTGCCACCAGTGATTTAACAGGGGGCGTGGAGACCCAGTACTTC. V and J are TRBV24-1 and TRBJ2-5, with 9 bases matching TRBD1. The CDR3 sequence is 15 residues long. Germline CDR1 and CDR2: KGHDR and SFDVKD. V lost 1 base, J lost 5 bases, and 4 bases stayed unmatched.

The chain links TRBV5-1 to TRBJ2-1; TRBD1 aligns across 7 bases. V shed 0 bases and J 4 bases; nucleotides not matched to a gene: 4. The CDR3 sequence is 15 residues long. Germline loops: CDR1 SGHRS, CDR2 YFSETQ. DNA for the CDR3: TGCGCCAGCAGCTTGGGGGACAGACCTTACAATGAGCAGTTCTTC. Translating gives CASSLGDRPYNEQFF.

The chain uses TRBV12-3 or TRBV12-4 and TRBJ1-2, with D unclear. This CDR3 is 13 amino acids long. V lost 8 bases to trimming and J lost 1 base, with 11 bases between them. This CDR3 is CASLDGDNYGYTF. The CDR3 region has the DNA TGTGCCAGCTTGGACGGGGATAACTATGGCTACACCTTC.

CDR3 region: CASSPPTAATNEKLFF. The CDR3 DNA is TGTGCCAGCTCACCACCAACAGCTGCAACTAATGAAAAACTGTTTTTT. This chain uses TRBV18 with TRBJ1-4; D not resolved. Trimming pared 0 bases from V and 0 bases from J, leaving 8 bases between. CDR1 is KGHSH, CDR2 LQKENI, per germline. This CDR3 contains 16 residues.

The CDR3 spells CASSLDGVKSLEAFF. CDR3 DNA sequence: TGTGCCAGCAGTTTAGACGGGGTCAAATCTTTGGAAGCTTTCTTT. The chain joins TRBV12-3 or TRBV12-4 to TRBJ1-1; D call uncertain. V was shortened by 1 base and J by 8 bases, with 17 bases between the two germline ends. CDR3 length: 15 amino acids.

The chain is built from TRBV11-1 and TRBJ2-1; D ambiguous. With 3 bases removed from V and 5 bases from J, the gap between germline ends came to 20 bases. The germline V gene has CDR1 SGHAT and CDR2 FQDESV (reference sequence). The CDR3 loop spans 17 amino acids. CDR3 in amino acids: CASSFGSRILPNNEQFF. The DNA of the CDR3 is TGTGCCAGCAGCTTCGGTAGCCGGATCCTTCCGAACAATGAGCAGTTCTTC.

This clonotype showed up many times. The chain joins TRBV7-2 to TRBJ2-1; 8 positions match TRBD2. Trimming removed 8 bases from V and 4 bases from J; junction bases left unmatched: 4. Germline-derived CDR1 and CDR2 are SGHTA and FQGNSA. The CDR3 is 13 residues long. The CDR3 region is CASREGEYNEQFF. The CDR3 nucleotides are TGTGCCAGCCGGGAGGGGGAATACAATGAGCAGTTCTTC.

This clonotype was recorded once. The chain links TRBV9 to TRBJ2-6; D is possibly TRBD1 or TRBD2 (6 bases each). CDR1 is SGDLS, CDR2 YYNGEE, per germline. V was trimmed by 2 bases and J by 0 bases, leaving 12 bases between them. The CDR3 is 17 amino acids. The CDR3 loop is CASSVLGGSSGANVLTF. In nucleotides, the CDR3 is TGTGCCAGCAGCGTCCTAGGGGGGTCCTCTGGGGCCAACGTCCTGACTTTC.

The rearrangement uses TRBV7-2 and TRBJ2-7; D may match TRBD1 or TRBD2 (7 bases each). The germline V gene encodes CDR1 SGHTA and CDR2 FQGNSA. V gave up 5 bases and J gave up 3 bases, with 17 bases separating them. This CDR3 spans 15 amino acids. The CDR3 loop reads CASSPTGGQRYEQYF. CDR3 in DNA: TGTGCCAGCAGCCCAACGGGGGGACAGCGCTACGAGCAGTACTTC.

V usage is TRBV24-1 and J usage is TRBJ2-7; D unclear. Per germline, CDR1 KGHDR and CDR2 SFDVKD. V was shortened by 9 bases and J by 5 bases, with 16 bases between the two germline ends. The CDR3 is 13 amino acids. CDR3 in amino acids: CATLDPLVNEQYF. CDR3 sequence (DNA): TGTGCCACCCTGGACCCCCTGGTGAACGAGCAGTACTTC.

The chain couples TRBV28 to TRBJ2-7; 7 positions match TRBD1. The CDR3 length is 13 residues. The junction had 7 bases not matched to a gene; V was cut back by 5 bases and J by 6 bases. Germline lookup yields CDR1 MDHEN and CDR2 SYDVKM. The CDR3 loop is CASSQTRDSEQYF. CDR3 coding DNA: TGTGCCAGCAGTCAAACCCGGGACAGCGAGCAGTACTTC. The full variable domain, in which reference TRBV28 and TRBJ2-7 provide the parts outside the CDR3, is DVKVTQSSRYLVKRTGEKVFLECVQDMDHENMFWYRQDPGLGLRLIYFSYDVKMKEKGDIPEGYSVSREKKERFSLILESASTNQTSMYLCASSQTRDSEQYFGPGTRLTVT.

The rearrangement links TRBV18 to TRBJ1-4, with TRBD1 matching over 7 bases. Germline V gives CDR1 KGHSH, CDR2 LQKENI. Trimming removed 4 bases from V and 5 bases from J; junction bases left unmatched: 7. The CDR3 runs 15 residues. For the CDR3, the DNA is TGTGCCAGCTCACGGTCGGGACAGCGAAATGAAAAACTGTTTTTT. It is translated as CASSRSGQRNEKLFF.

The chain employs TRBV28 and TRBJ1-2; no reliable D call. Trimming pared 3 bases from V and 4 bases from J, leaving 9 bases between. CDR1 is MDHEN, CDR2 SYDVKM, per germline. The CDR3 is made up of 13 amino acids. DNA for the CDR3: TGTGCCAGCAGTTTCGTTGTCCTCTATGGCTACACCTTC. Its translation: CASSFVVLYGYTF.

The chain uses TRBV7-3 and TRBJ1-1; maybe TRBD1 (6 bases). Trimming stripped 1 base from V and 5 bases from J, with 14 bases between. Germline V gene lookup returns CDR1 SGHTA and CDR2 FQGTGA. This CDR3 is built from 15 residues. The CDR3 loop reads CASSLSPTGSTEAFF. CDR3 DNA: TGTGCCAGCAGCTTAAGCCCGACAGGCAGTACTGAAGCTTTCTTT.

J is TRBJ2-3 and V is TRBV7-9; D gene uncertain. V was clipped by 4 bases and J by 2 bases, with 7 bases between them. Germline V gene data show CDR1 as SEHNR and CDR2 as FQNEAQ (reference sequence). CDR3 size: 13 residues. Here the CDR3 reads CASSSVPTDTQYF. As DNA, the CDR3 is TGTGCCAGCAGCTCAGTCCCCACAGATACGCAGTATTTT.

This clonotype was seen repeatedly, ten times or more. This chain links TRBV29-1 with TRBJ2-5; tentative D call: TRBD2 (5 bases). The CDR3 spans 12 residues. Germline-derived CDR1 and CDR2 are SQVTM and ANQGSEA. Trimming stripped 7 bases from V and 4 bases from J, with 13 bases between. CDR3: CSAFGGGETQYF. Written as DNA, the CDR3 is TGCAGCGCCTTCGGAGGAGGAGAGACCCAGTACTTC.

Comments on this clonotype: Sequence at one end of the junction differs from germline and may be a read error. CDR3 protein: CSAGDPVDRPDTQYF. CDR3 in DNA: TGCAGTGCTGGAGACCCCGTTGACAGGCCAGATACGCAGTATTTT. The chain couples TRBV20-1 to TRBJ2-3; the D gene is possibly TRBD1 (6 bases). CDR3 length: 15 amino acids. In germline, CDR1 is DFQATT, CDR2 SNEGSKA (reference sequence).